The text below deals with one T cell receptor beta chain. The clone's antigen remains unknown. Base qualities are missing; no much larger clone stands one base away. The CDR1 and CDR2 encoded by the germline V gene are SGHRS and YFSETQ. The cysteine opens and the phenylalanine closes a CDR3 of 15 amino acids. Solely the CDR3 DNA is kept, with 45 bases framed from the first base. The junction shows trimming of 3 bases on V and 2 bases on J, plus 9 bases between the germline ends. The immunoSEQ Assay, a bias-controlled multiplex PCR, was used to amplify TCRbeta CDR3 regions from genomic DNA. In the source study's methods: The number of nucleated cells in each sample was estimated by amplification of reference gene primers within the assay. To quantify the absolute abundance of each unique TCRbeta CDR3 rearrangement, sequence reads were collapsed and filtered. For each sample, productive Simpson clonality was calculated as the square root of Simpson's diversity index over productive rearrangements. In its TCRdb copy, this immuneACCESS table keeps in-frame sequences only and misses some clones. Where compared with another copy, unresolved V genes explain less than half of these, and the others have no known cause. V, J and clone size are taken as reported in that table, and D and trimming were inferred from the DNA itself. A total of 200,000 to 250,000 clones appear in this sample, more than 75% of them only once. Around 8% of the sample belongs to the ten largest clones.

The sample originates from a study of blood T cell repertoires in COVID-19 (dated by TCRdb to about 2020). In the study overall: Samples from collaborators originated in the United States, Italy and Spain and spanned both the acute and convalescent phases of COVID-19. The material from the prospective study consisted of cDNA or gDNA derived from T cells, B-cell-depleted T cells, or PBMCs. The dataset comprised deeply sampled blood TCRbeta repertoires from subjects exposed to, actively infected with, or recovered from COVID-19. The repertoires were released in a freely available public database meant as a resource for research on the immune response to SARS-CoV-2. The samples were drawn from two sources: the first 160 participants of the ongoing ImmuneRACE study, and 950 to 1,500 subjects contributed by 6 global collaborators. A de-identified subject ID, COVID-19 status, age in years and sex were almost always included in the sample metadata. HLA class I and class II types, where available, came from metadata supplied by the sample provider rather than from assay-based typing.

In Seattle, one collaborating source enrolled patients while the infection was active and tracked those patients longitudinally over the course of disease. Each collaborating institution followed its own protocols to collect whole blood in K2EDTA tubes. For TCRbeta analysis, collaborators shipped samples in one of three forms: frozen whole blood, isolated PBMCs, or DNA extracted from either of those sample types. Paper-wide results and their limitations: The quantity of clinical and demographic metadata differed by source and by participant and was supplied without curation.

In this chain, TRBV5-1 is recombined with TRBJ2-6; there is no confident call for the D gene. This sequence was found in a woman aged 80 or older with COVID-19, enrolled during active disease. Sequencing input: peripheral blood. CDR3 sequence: CASSSTVTGANVLTF. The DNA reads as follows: TGCGCCAGCAGCTCTACAGTGACTGGGGCCAACGTCCTGACTTTC.